This T cell receptor beta chain originates from a study of blood T cell repertoires in COVID-19. Across the study: COVID-19 samples from acute and convalescent phases originated in the United States, Italy and Spain. T cells, B-cell-depleted T cells, or PBMCs supplied cDNA or gDNA.

Across about two dozen US areas, participants ranged in age from 18 to 89 years. CDR3 length equals 21 residues. Under the authors' procedure: Researchers report that nucleated cell counts were estimated from reference gene primer amplification. The table came from immunoSEQ multiplex PCR; TCRdb's copy has only in-frame clones and leaves some out. The DNA gave D and trimming, while V, J and clone size come from that table. The profile shows 190,000 or so clones, roughly 89% of them singletons. The rearrangement links TRBV21-1 to TRBJ2-3; the table names TRBD1, a call not compared with the DNA. TRBV21-1 constitutes a pseudogene. The sequenced sample was PBMCs or T cells enriched from blood (not recorded which). The receptor's source is a man between 18 and 29 years old with acute COVID-19. Written as DNA, the CDR3 is TGTGCCAGCAGCAAACTTGCTGTAAATTCCGACAGGGGACAGGGAACAGATACGCAGTATTTT. It encodes CASSKLAVNSDRGQGTDTQYF.